This TCR beta chain stems from a study of T cell repertoires in cytomegalovirus infection. In the study overall: Matching HLA type and CMV infection were both indicated by public TCR beta signatures.

As concerns this clonotype: Its antigen is as yet unknown.

This CDR3 comprises 13 residues. Trimming cost V 2 bases and J 6 bases, with 11 bases left between them. The germline gives CDR1 SEHNR, CDR2 FQNEAQ (reference sequence). Study-level findings and limits: It was HLA-C-restricted CMV-specific TCR beta clonotypes that dominated the response ex vivo.

MiXCR was run by TCRdb on the reads, yielding one entry per CDR3 protein. There are fewer than 350,000 distinct CDR3 sequences in the sample; around a tenth occur only once, and 3.5% to 4.5% lies in the top ten. V is TRBV7-9 and J is TRBJ2-7, with unresolved D. The sequencing input was PBMCs. This TCR was recovered from a human donor in good health (CMV status not recorded). Some clones in this sample may be carry-over from other donors' samples. The CDR3 sequence is CASSLSDISEQYF. CDR3 sequence (DNA): TGTGCCAGCAGCTTAAGTGATATCTCCGAGCAGTACTTC.